These 15 T cell receptor beta chains originate from one sample sequenced in a study of esophageal squamous cell carcinoma under preoperative chemotherapy. A single record per CDR3 protein comes from TCRdb applying MiXCR to the PCR reads. The data hold about 1,300 distinct CDR3 sequences, with approximately 31% observed a single time. The time point was: after preoperative PTX-NDP chemotherapy. The sample was acquired from a patient given preoperative chemotherapy. These receptors came from a human donor with esophageal squamous cell carcinoma. The donor label of this sample is uncertain.

This clonotype is large in the sample. This sequence joins TRBV12-3 or TRBV12-4 and TRBJ2-1; D remains ambiguous. The CDR3 length is 13 residues. Between the trimmed V and J ends, which lost 5 bases and 6 bases, there was a span of 11 bases. Written as DNA, the CDR3 is TGTGCCAGCAGTGTCGGGCCCGGCAATGAGCAGTTCTTC. The encoded protein is CASSVGPGNEQFF.

By sample share, this clonotype is large. This sequence joins TRBV27 and TRBJ1-1, with no clear D. The germline V and J ends were trimmed by 5 bases and 2 bases, with 15 bases remaining between them. Germline lookup yields CDR1 MNHEY and CDR2 SMNVEV (reference sequence). The CDR3 contains 15 residues. The CDR3 reads CASSRDFRRNTEAFF. For the CDR3, the DNA is TGTGCCAGCAGTAGGGATTTCCGGCGAAACACTGAAGCTTTCTTT.

This clonotype is large by share. The chain employs TRBV6-5 and TRBJ2-2; D possibly uses TRBD1 or TRBD2 (5 bases each). Trimming pared 6 bases from V and 2 bases from J, leaving 16 bases between. The CDR3 is 16 residues long. In germline, CDR1 is MNHEY, CDR2 SVGAGI. The CDR3 spells CASRSQGRINTGELFF. In DNA form, the CDR3 reads TGTGCCAGCAGAAGCCAGGGACGGATCAACACCGGGGAGCTGTTTTTT.

This clonotype is medium-sized. This chain connects TRBV6-5 to TRBJ2-3, with 9 bases identical to TRBD2. CDR3 length equals 15 residues. Germline CDR1 MNHEY, CDR2 SVGAGI. Trimming at V came to 2 bases and at J to 1 base, leaving 1 base not matched to a gene. The CDR3 nucleotides are TGTGCCAGCAGTTACGGGACTAGCCGCACAGATACGCAGTATTTT. It encodes CASSYGTSRTDTQYF.

By its share, this clonotype is medium-sized (0.01 to 0.1%). This sequence joins TRBV7-8 and TRBJ2-1; the match to TRBD2 covers 8 bases. The J call may be faulty, since TRBJ2-7 better matches the DNA end. The CDR3 has 16 residues. Per germline, CDR1 SGHVS and CDR2 FQNEAQ. As DNA, the CDR3 is TGTGCCAGCAGCCCATTAGCGGGGACATCCTACAATGAGCAGTACTTC. This translates into CASSPLAGTSYNEQYF.

This clonotype was found a few times. The chain uses TRBV7-8 and TRBJ2-3, with D uncertain. The CDR3 length is 12 residues. Trimming took 7 bases from V and 2 from J, leaving 7 bases between them. Germline V gene lookup returns CDR1 SGHVS and CDR2 FQNEAQ. CDR3 amino acids: CASTVNTDTQYF. For the CDR3, the DNA is TGTGCCAGCACCGTCAACACAGATACGCAGTATTTT. The full variable domain, with the rest looked up from reference TRBV7-8 and TRBJ2-3, is GAGVSQSPRYKVAKRGQDVALRCDPISGHVSLFWYQQALGQGPEFLTYFQNEAQLDKSGLPSDRFFAERPEGSVSTLKIQRTQQEDSAVYLCASTVNTDTQYFGPGTRLTVL.

This clonotype counts as medium-sized. The rearrangement uses TRBV24-1 and TRBJ2-1; tentatively, D is TRBD1 (5 bases). V was shortened by 1 base and J by 12 bases, with 9 bases between the two germline ends. Germline lookup yields CDR1 KGHDR and CDR2 SFDVKD. The CDR3 sequence is 12 residues long. The CDR3 region is CATSDFTRAQFF. The CDR3 DNA sequence: TGTGCCACCAGTGATTTTACCAGGGCGCAGTTCTTC.

The CDR3 DNA reads as TGCGCCAGCAGCCAAGAAGCACGCGGGAGTGGCTACAATGAGCAGTTCTTC. Protein: CASSQEARGSGYNEQFF. J is TRBJ2-1 and V is TRBV4-3; 7 bases agree with TRBD2. Trimming removed 0 bases from V and 3 bases from J; junction bases left unmatched: 8. CDR3 length: 17 amino acids. Germline V gives CDR1 LGHNA, CDR2 YSLEER.

This chain links TRBV5-8 with TRBJ2-5; a weak D match, TRBD2 (5 bases). The germline CDR1 and CDR2 sequences are SGHTS and YDEGEE. This CDR3 has 12 amino acids. V was pared by 0 bases and J by 11 bases, with 11 bases between. The CDR3 loop is CASSLVEGMQYF. The CDR3 nucleotides read TGTGCCAGCAGCTTGGTAGAGGGCATGCAGTACTTC.

With respect to this clonotype: No conserved phenylalanine or tryptophan ends this CDR3, so it is likely a read error. The chain joins TRBV27 to TRBJ2-1, with 11 nucleotides matching TRBD2. This CDR3 contains 16 residues. Germline CDR1 is MNHEY and CDR2 is SMNVEV (reference sequence). Losses at the gene ends were 8 bases for V and 7 bases for J; bases not matched to a gene: 13. The CDR3 sequence: CASGLLGTSGRNEQFI. The CDR3 region has the DNA TGTGCCAGCGGACTCCTCGGGACTAGCGGAAGGAATGAGCAGTTCATC.

Comment on this clonotype: A much larger clone differs from this one at a single base, so this may be a read error. The chain recombines TRBV5-1 with TRBJ2-4; tentative D call: TRBD2 (6 bases). CDR3 size: 13 residues. CDR1 SGHRS and CDR2 YFSETQ come from the germline V gene. V was shortened by 4 bases and J by 13 bases, with 18 bases between the two germline ends. This chain's CDR3 is CASSRDFHNEQYF. The CDR3 nucleotides read TGCGCCAGCAGCCGGGACTTTCATAATGAGCAGTACTTC.

The chain is built from TRBV6-5 and TRBJ2-1; TRBD2 is a possible D gene (7 bases). The germline V gene has CDR1 MNHEY and CDR2 SVGAGI. The CDR3 is 19 residues long. V was trimmed by 0 bases and J by 2 bases, leaving 20 bases between them. CDR3 protein: CASSYSLPGGGSPYNEQFF. CDR3 bases: TGTGCCAGCAGTTACTCGCTTCCTGGGGGCGGGAGTCCCTACAATGAGCAGTTCTTC.

This chain joins TRBV6-1 and TRBJ2-7; 7 bases line up with TRBD1. V gave up 9 bases and J gave up 7 bases; unmatched junction bases: 12. The CDR3 contains 13 residues. CDR1 is MNHNS, CDR2 SASEGT, per germline. The CDR3 is CARTWGRGREQYF. The CDR3 bases are TGTGCCAGGACGTGGGGAAGGGGGCGGGAGCAGTACTTC.

J is TRBJ2-5 and V is TRBV3-1; D ambiguous. In germline, CDR1 is LGHDT, CDR2 YNNKEL (reference sequence). V lost 7 bases and J 1 base, leaving 16 bases between the germline ends. CDR3 size: 15 residues. CDR3 nucleotide sequence: TGTGCCAGCAACAACCCAGCCAGAGTCCAAGAGACCCAGTACTTC. It is translated as CASNNPARVQETQYF.

This clonotype occurred a few times. This CDR3 reads CASSEGDRISEKLFF. The CDR3, as DNA: TGTGCCAGCAGTGAAGGGGACAGGATCAGCGAAAAACTGTTTTTT. This chain connects TRBV6-1 to TRBJ1-4; 8 nucleotides agree with TRBD1. The V gene's germline CDR1 is MNHNS and CDR2 SASEGT. V trimming: 1 base; J trimming: 8 bases; junction bases outside the gene matches: 6. The CDR3 length is 15 residues.